Presented here are 26 T cell receptor beta chains from one specimen sequenced in a study of blood T cells in healthy people across ages. Primed by a sample-barcoded 5' primer and a J-beta primer mix, a second PCR proceeded for about 6 to 11 cycles. TCRdb re-derived calls from the 5' RACE reads in MiXCR, one entry per CDR3 protein. This sample carries 500,000 to 700,000 distinct CDR3 sequences, 25% to 35% of them seen once, and the ten largest clones take 15% to 18%. Specimen: blood. The receptors were sampled from a woman of 80 years or more in good health.

This clonotype was observed at least ten times. The J gene is TRBJ2-1, the V gene TRBV20-1, with D possibly called TRBD1 or TRBD2 (6 bases each). CDR1 is DFQATT and CDR2 is SNEGSKA in the germline V gene (reference sequence). This CDR3 comprises 12 residues. Trimming took off 1 base at V and 6 bases at J, with 7 bases between the two ends. CDR3 sequence reads: CSARGGANEQFF. The CDR3 coding sequence is TGCAGTGCTAGAGGGGGGGCCAATGAGCAGTTCTTC.

At least ten counts were recorded for this clonotype. The rearrangement uses TRBV5-1 and TRBJ2-6; D gene ambiguous. V was clipped by 4 bases and J by 0 bases, with 8 bases between them. The germline V gene has CDR1 SGHRS and CDR2 YFSETQ. The CDR3 consists of 15 residues. Here the CDR3 reads CASSRSDSGANVLTF. CDR3 DNA sequence: TGCGCCAGCAGCCGTTCAGACTCTGGGGCCAACGTCCTGACTTTC.

Worth noting for this clonotype: One junction end does not reproduce the germline sequence, and a read error may be involved. V usage is TRBV15 and J usage is TRBJ2-1, with D unclear. The closer fit of TRBJ2-7 to the DNA end suggests the J call may be wrong. CDR3 size: 14 residues. Germline lookup yields CDR1 LNHNV and CDR2 YYDKDF (reference sequence). The CDR3 reads CAASRGFSNNEQYF. The CDR3 DNA reads as TGTGCCGCCAGCAGAGGTTTCAGCAACAATGAGCAGTACTTC.

On this clonotype itself: This may arise from a read error, as a much more abundant clone is one base away. This chain uses TRBV20-1 with TRBJ2-3; TRBD2 aligns across 12 bases. The CDR3 totals 15 residues. Germline CDR1 reads DFQATT; CDR2 reads SNEGSKA (reference sequence). The CDR3 DNA reads TGCAGTGCTCCTAGCGGGGGGGCTAGCACAAATACGCAGTATTTT. Encoded protein: CSAPSGGASTNTQYF.

This CDR3 is CASSQDVGLANEQYF. CDR3 DNA sequence: TGTGCCAGCAGCCAAGACGTGGGACTAGCGAATGAGCAGTACTTC. This chain uses TRBV3-1 with TRBJ2-5; 10 positions agree with TRBD2. CDR3 size: 15 residues. V shed 0 bases and J 11 bases; nucleotides not matched to a gene: 9. Germline CDR1 reads LGHDT; CDR2 reads YNNKEL (reference sequence).

The chain combines TRBV7-2 with TRBJ2-5, with 12 bases matching TRBD2. This CDR3 contains 16 residues. The ends lost 5 bases at V and 3 bases at J; junction bases unmatched: 7. CDR1 and CDR2 from the germline V gene are SGHTA and FQGNSA. This CDR3 is CASSPLGLAGKETQYF. The CDR3 DNA is TGTGCCAGCAGCCCCCTCGGACTAGCGGGGAAAGAGACCCAGTACTTC.

Regarding this clonotype: The CDR3 end shows no conserved phenylalanine or tryptophan, and so a read error is likely. It is unclear where the CDR3 begins or ends on the DNA, so no DNA is shown, and the CDR3 is as TCRdb lists it. The chain joins TRBV7-2 to TRBJ2-5; TRBD1 is the table's D call and was not checked against the DNA. In germline, CDR1 is SGHTA, CDR2 FQGNSA. The CDR3 is 14 amino acids long, termini counted. The CDR3 is CASSLGPRGSTFGS.

This rearrangement joins TRBV11-2 to TRBJ2-1, with D possibly called TRBD1 or TRBD2 (7 bases each). Trimming removed 6 bases at V and 7 bases at J, with 19 bases between. This CDR3 is built from 15 residues. Germline lookup yields CDR1 SGHAT and CDR2 FQNNGV. The CDR3 sequence is CASRRMTGRGNEQFF. CDR3 in DNA: TGTGCCAGCAGGAGGATGACAGGGAGGGGGAATGAGCAGTTCTTC.

Many counts were recorded for this clonotype. This chain links TRBV12-3 or TRBV12-4 with TRBJ1-1; no clear D. This CDR3 is built from 15 residues. The V end lost 3 bases, the J end lost 4 bases, and 15 bases lay between the germline ends. The CDR3 region is CASSFSGRSSTEAFF. The CDR3 bases are TGTGCCAGCAGTTTTAGTGGCAGGAGCTCCACTGAAGCTTTCTTT.

This clonotype occurred many times. This chain connects TRBV5-1 to TRBJ2-5; 7 positions agree with TRBD1. CDR3 length: 13 amino acids. From germline, CDR1 is SGHRS and CDR2 YFSETQ. The ends lost 4 bases at V and 5 bases at J; junction bases unmatched: 5. The CDR3 DNA follows: TGCGCCAGCAGCAAGGGACAGCGCGAGACCCAGTACTTC. The encoded protein is CASSKGQRETQYF.

At least ten counts were recorded for this clonotype. The rearrangement links TRBV7-2 to TRBJ1-2; weak D call: TRBD1 (5 bases). The CDR3 loop spans 14 amino acids. Germline values: CDR1 SGHTA, CDR2 FQGNSA. V gave up 7 bases and J gave up 0 bases, with 12 bases separating them. CDR3 sequence: CASKAQGANYGYTF. The CDR3 bases are TGTGCCAGCAAAGCCCAGGGAGCTAACTATGGCTACACCTTC.

The sample holds a few counts of this clonotype. In nucleotides, the CDR3 is TGTGCCAGCAGCGGGCAGGGGGCCTGGAATTCACCCCTCCACTTT. Residues: CASSGQGAWNSPLHF. V usage is TRBV6-1 and J usage is TRBJ1-6, with 8 bases identical to TRBD1. Germline V lookup: CDR1 MNHNS, CDR2 SASEGT. The V segment lost 6 bases and the J segment 7 bases; nucleotides outside the gene matches: 8. The CDR3 loop spans 15 amino acids.

In its sample, this clonotype was seen a few times. J is TRBJ1-2 and V is TRBV24-1; 11 bases match TRBD1. CDR3 length: 19 amino acids. CDR1 is KGHDR, CDR2 SFDVKD, per germline. V dropped 5 bases and J dropped 3; count of bases not matched to a gene: 16. The CDR3 spells CATSAGSGTGGLMYYGYTF. The CDR3 DNA reads as TGTGCCACCAGTGCCGGATCCGGGACAGGGGGATTAATGTACTATGGCTACACCTTC.

As regards this clonotype: A much larger clonotype is one base distant, so this may be a read error. CDR3 DNA sequence: TGTGCCAGCAGCCAACCGGGACAGAACTATGGCTGCACCTTC. Translation gives CASSQPGQNYGCTF. This chain joins TRBV5-5 and TRBJ1-2; 7 nucleotides line up with TRBD1. CDR1 and CDR2 from the germline V gene are SGHKS and YYEKEE (reference sequence). This CDR3 has 14 amino acids. The full variable domain, completed using reference TRBV5-5 and TRBJ1-2, is DAGVTQSPTHLIKTRGQQVTLRCSPISGHKSVSWYQQVLGQGPQFIFQYYEKEERGRGNFPDRFSARQFPNYSSELNVNALLLGDSALYLCASSQPGQNYGCTFGSGTRLTVV.

This clonotype occurred a few times. The chain employs TRBV20-1 and TRBJ1-6; 7 bases are shared with TRBD1. V trimming: 8 bases; J trimming: 5 bases; junction bases outside the gene matches: 15. CDR1 and CDR2 (germline): DFQATT, SNEGSKA (reference sequence). The CDR3 is 16 amino acids. CDR3 amino acids: CSSLGPGQSNNSPLHF. The CDR3 DNA is TGCAGTTCTCTTGGCCCGGGACAGAGCAATAATTCACCCCTCCACTTT.

As to this clonotype: A much larger clone differs from this one at a single base, so this may be a read error. The genes are TRBV7-2 and TRBJ1-6; D is uncertain. Trimming shortened V by 11 bases and J by 6 bases, and 14 bases separated the two germline ends. The V gene's germline CDR1 is SGHTA and CDR2 FQGNSA. This CDR3 spans 13 amino acids. For the CDR3, the DNA is TGTGCCGCCCGCAGGATGGTTAATTCACCCCTCCACTTT. Residues: CAARRMVNSPLHF.

The J gene is TRBJ2-7, the V gene TRBV20-1; 8 nucleotides align to TRBD1. Per germline, CDR1 DFQATT and CDR2 SNEGSKA (reference sequence). The V and J ends lost 2 bases and 4 bases, in that order; junction bases with no gene match: 10. CDR3 length: 15 amino acids. The CDR3: CSARTPTGANYEQYF. The CDR3 nucleotides read TGCAGTGCTAGAACACCGACAGGGGCCAATTACGAGCAGTACTTC.

Concerning this clonotype itself: Here the CDR3 omits its conserved ending phenylalanine or tryptophan, so a read error is the likely source. The genes are TRBV7-3 and TRBJ2-7; a possible D gene is TRBD1 (6 bases). V lost 5 bases and J lost 5, with 25 bases in between. In germline, CDR1 is SGHTA, CDR2 FQGTGA. The CDR3 loop spans 17 amino acids. The CDR3 nucleotides read TGTGCCAGCAGCCTAGGGGGAATAAGGGAAATCCGGGACGAGCAGTACTGC. Residues: CASSLGGIREIRDEQYC.

The chain links TRBV6-2 or TRBV6-3 to TRBJ2-7, with D perhaps TRBD1 or TRBD2 (5 bases each). V was clipped by 6 bases and J by 2 bases, with 17 bases between them. This CDR3 is 15 amino acids long. Germline CDR1 and CDR2: MNHEY and SVGEGT. As DNA, the CDR3 is TGTGCCAGCAGCCTCCCCACGAGGGGTACCTACGAGCAGTACTTC. It codes for CASSLPTRGTYEQYF.

About this clonotype: This may stem from a read error, because a much larger clone lies one nucleotide away. V is TRBV5-1 and J is TRBJ2-4; TRBD1 agrees at 12 bases. The tail of the sequence fits TRBJ2-7 better, so the J call may be wrong. Per the germline V gene, CDR1 is SGHRS and CDR2 is YFSETQ. The length of the CDR3 is 15 residues. The CDR3 is CAGSPGTGGVDEQYF. CDR3 sequence (DNA): TGCGCCGGCAGCCCCGGGACAGGGGGCGTCGACGAGCAGTACTTC.

Remarks on this clonotype: Since a much larger clone is just one base distant, this may be a read error. This chain links TRBV20-1 with TRBJ1-2; D not resolved. The CDR3 contains 12 residues. The germline V gene has CDR1 DFQATT and CDR2 SNEGSKA (reference sequence). This CDR3 is CGARPGSGGYTF. The CDR3 bases are TGCGGTGCTAGACCGGGATCGGGCGGCTACACCTTC.

Only one count was recorded for this clonotype. The genes are TRBV20-1 and TRBJ2-7; unclear D gene. The DNA end is a closer match to TRBJ2-5, so the J assignment may be wrong. Germline CDR1 is DFQATT and CDR2 is SNEGSKA (reference sequence). CDR3 length equals 14 residues. CDR3 bases: TGCAGTGCTAGTACCATAAGTGGTTTGGAGACCCAGTACTTC. Its protein product is CSASTISGLETQYF.

A word on this clonotype: One base away lies a much larger clone, so this may be a sequencing read error. This chain joins TRBV25-1 and TRBJ1-2; D possibly corresponds to TRBD1 (5 bases). This CDR3 spans 15 amino acids. The V gene lost 0 bases and the J gene lost 4 bases, with 12 bases spanning the gap. Per the germline V gene, CDR1 is MGHDK and CDR2 is SYGVNS. CDR3 residues: CASSEYGGEGYGYTF. The CDR3 DNA is TGTGCCAGCAGTGAATATGGGGGAGAAGGCTATGGCTACACCTTC.

This clonotype was found a few times. A read error is possible here, since a much larger clone lies one base away. The chain employs TRBV20-1 and TRBJ2-1; 7 bases are shared with TRBD2. The CDR3 runs 15 residues. Losses at the gene ends were 5 bases for V and 5 bases for J; bases not matched to a gene: 12. CDR1 and CDR2 from the germline V gene are DFQATT and SNEGSKA (reference sequence). DNA of the CDR3: TGCAGTGCTCCCGACACGAGCGGGAAGAACAATGAGCAGTTCTTC. Protein sequence: CSAPDTSGKNNEQFF.

This clonotype came up many times. The chain couples TRBV27 to TRBJ2-3; a weak D match, TRBD2 (7 bases). In germline, CDR1 is MNHEY, CDR2 SMNVEV (reference sequence). The CDR3 runs 18 residues. Trimming removed 6 bases from V and 5 bases from J, with 27 bases in between. CDR3 in amino acids: CASRPGIGLGGALDTQYF. In DNA form, the CDR3 reads TGTGCCAGCAGGCCTGGTATAGGCTTAGGGGGGGCCCTAGATACGCAGTATTTT.

In the case of this clonotype: A junction boundary mismatches the germline segment, possibly from a read error. V is TRBV4-1 and J is TRBJ2-7, with D possibly being TRBD1 (5 bases). Looked up from germline, CDR1 is MGHRA and CDR2 is YSYEKL. There are 14 residues in the CDR3. In DNA, the CDR3 is TGCGCCAGCAGCCAAGACCAGGGATACTACGGGCAGTACTTC. As protein: CASSQDQGYYGQYF.